This T cell receptor (beta chain) derives from a study of shared clonotypes between healthy human individuals. General observations from the study: Generation of non-shared clonotypes was less probable than generation of clonotypes shared by all four donors. Expectations were that clonotype sharing among donors would be affected by sequencing depth.

V was cut by 0 bases and J by 7 bases, with 13 bases left in between. Looked up from germline, CDR1 is MNHEY and CDR2 is SVGAGI. The CDR3 runs 16 residues. Assay execution proceeded at the deep level. Assay used: immunoSEQ multiplex PCR; TCRdb lists only in-frame clones, some missing. The sample carries a few million clones, 85% to 95% recorded once. This clone was detected only a few times. The target antigen is unknown. The J gene is TRBJ1-6, the V gene TRBV6-5; D unresolved. The sequenced material came from naive CD4+ T cells sorted from blood. Specified subset: CD45RA+ positively selected. The sequence came from a man younger than 35 in good health. The CDR3 here is CASSYSLGMRNSPLHF. The CDR3, as DNA: TGTGCCAGCAGTTACTCGCTAGGTATGAGGAATTCACCCCTCCACTTT.